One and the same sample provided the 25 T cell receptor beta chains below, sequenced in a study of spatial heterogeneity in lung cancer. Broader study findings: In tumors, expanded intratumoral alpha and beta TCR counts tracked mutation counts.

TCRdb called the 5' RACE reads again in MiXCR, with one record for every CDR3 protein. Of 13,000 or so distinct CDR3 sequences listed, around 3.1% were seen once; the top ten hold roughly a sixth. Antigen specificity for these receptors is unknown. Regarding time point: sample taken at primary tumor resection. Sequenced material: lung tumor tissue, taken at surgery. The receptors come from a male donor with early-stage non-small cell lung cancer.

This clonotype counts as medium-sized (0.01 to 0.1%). The CDR3 DNA reads as TGTGCCTGGAGTGAAGGAGTAAATCAGCCCCAGCATTTT. It codes for CAWSEGVNQPQHF. The chain carries TRBV30 and TRBJ1-5; D gene unclear. The CDR3 extends over 13 amino acids. Germline assignment: CDR1 GTSNPN and CDR2 SVGIG (reference sequence). The V gene lost 1 base and the J gene lost 4 bases, with 8 bases spanning the gap.

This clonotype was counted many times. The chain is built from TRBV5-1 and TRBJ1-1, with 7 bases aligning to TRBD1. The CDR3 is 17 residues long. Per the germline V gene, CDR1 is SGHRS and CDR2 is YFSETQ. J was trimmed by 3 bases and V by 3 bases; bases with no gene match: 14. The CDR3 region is CASSSSPGQSWHTEAFF. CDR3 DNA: TGCGCCAGCAGCTCGAGTCCGGGACAGAGCTGGCACACTGAAGCTTTCTTT. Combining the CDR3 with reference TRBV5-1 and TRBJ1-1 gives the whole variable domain KAGVTQTPRYLIKTRGQQVTLSCSPISGHRSVSWYQQTPGQGLQFLFEYFSETQRNKGNFPGRFSGRQFSNSRSEMNVSTLELGDSALYLCASSSSPGQSWHTEAFFGQGTRLTVV.

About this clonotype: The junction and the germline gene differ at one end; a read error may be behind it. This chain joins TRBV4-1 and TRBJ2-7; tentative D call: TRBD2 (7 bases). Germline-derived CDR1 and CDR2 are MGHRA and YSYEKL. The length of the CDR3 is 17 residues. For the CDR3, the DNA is TGCGCCAGCAGCCAAGGCCCCTCGGGGGGCTCCTCCTACAAGCAGTACTTC. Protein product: CASSQGPSGGSSYKQYF.

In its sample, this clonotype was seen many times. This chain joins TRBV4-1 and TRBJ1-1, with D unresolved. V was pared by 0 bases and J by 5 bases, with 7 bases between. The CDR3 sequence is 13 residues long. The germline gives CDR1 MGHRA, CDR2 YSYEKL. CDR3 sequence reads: CASSQDRITEAFF. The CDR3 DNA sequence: TGCGCCAGCAGCCAAGATAGGATAACTGAAGCTTTCTTT.

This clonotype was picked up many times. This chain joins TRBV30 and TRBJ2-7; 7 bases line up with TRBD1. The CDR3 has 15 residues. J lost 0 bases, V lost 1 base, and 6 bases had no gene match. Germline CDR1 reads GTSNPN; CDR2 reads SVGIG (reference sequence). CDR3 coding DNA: TGTGCCTGGAGTGCGGGACAGCTCCGCTCCTACGAGCAGTACTTC. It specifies CAWSAGQLRSYEQYF.

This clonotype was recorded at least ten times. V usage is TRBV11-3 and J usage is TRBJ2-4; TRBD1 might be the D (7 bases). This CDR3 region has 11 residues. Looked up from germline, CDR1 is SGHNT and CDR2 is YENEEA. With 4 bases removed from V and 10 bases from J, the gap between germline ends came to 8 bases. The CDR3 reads CASSSGGIQYF. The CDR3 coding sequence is TGTGCCAGCAGCTCAGGGGGGATTCAGTACTTC.

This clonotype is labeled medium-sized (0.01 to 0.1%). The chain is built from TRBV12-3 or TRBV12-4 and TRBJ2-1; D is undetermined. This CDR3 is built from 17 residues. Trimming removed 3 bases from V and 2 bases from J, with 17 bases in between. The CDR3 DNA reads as TGTGCCAGCAGTTTCTTGGTCCCCCAGGTCACCTACAATGAGCAGTTCTTC. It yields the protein CASSFLVPQVTYNEQFF.

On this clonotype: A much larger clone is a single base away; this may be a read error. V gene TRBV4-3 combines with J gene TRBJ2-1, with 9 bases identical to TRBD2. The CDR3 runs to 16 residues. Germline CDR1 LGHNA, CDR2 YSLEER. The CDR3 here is CASRPSSGGSYSEQFF. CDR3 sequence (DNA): TGCGCCAGCAGGCCATCAAGCGGGGGGTCCTACAGTGAGCAGTTCTTC.

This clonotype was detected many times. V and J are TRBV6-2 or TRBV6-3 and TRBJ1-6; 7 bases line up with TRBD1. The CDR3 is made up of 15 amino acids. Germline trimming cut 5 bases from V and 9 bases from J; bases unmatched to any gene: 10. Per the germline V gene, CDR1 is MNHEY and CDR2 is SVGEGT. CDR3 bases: TGTGCCAGCAGTGAAGAGGGGGCGCCCAGTTCACCCCTCCACTTT. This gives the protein CASSEEGAPSSPLHF.

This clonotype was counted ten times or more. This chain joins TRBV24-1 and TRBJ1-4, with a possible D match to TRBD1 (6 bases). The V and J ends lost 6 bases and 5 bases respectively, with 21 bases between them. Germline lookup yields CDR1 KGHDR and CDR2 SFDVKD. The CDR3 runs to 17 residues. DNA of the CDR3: TGTGCCACCAGTATGGGTGTTGACAGCGGGACAAATGAAAAACTGTTTTTT. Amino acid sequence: CATSMGVDSGTNEKLFF.

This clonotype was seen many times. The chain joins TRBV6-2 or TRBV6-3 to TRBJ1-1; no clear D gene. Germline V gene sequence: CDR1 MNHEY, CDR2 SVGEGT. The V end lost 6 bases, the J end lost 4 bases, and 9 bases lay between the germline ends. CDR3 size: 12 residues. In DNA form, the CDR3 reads TGTGCCAGCAGACTCAAGGGCACTGAAGCTTTCTTT. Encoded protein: CASRLKGTEAFF.

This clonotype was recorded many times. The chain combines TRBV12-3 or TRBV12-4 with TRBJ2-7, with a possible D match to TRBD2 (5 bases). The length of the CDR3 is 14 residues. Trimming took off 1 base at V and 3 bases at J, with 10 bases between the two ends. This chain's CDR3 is CASSLVPGGYEQYF. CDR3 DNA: TGTGCCAGCAGTTTAGTACCCGGAGGCTACGAGCAGTACTTC.

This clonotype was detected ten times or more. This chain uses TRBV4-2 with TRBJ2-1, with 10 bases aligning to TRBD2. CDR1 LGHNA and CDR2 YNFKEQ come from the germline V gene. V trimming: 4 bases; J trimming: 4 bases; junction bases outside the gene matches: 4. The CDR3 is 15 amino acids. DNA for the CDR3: TGTGCCAGCAGCCCTAGCGGGGGTATGTACAATGAGCAGTTCTTC. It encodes CASSPSGGMYNEQFF.

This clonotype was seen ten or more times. This CDR3 reads CASLLGQGLTDTQYF. DNA for the CDR3: TGTGCCAGCCTTCTGGGACAGGGATTGACAGATACGCAGTATTTT. This chain joins TRBV7-2 and TRBJ2-3, with 9 bases matching TRBD1. The CDR3 runs to 15 residues. Per germline, CDR1 SGHTA and CDR2 FQGNSA. The ends lost 8 bases at V and 3 bases at J; junction bases unmatched: 9.

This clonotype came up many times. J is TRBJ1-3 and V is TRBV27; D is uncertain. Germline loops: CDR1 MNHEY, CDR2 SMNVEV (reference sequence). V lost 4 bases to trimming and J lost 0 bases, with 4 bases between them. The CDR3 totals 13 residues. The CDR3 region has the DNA TGTGCCAGCAGTTGGGACTCTGGAAACACCATATATTTT. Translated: CASSWDSGNTIYF.

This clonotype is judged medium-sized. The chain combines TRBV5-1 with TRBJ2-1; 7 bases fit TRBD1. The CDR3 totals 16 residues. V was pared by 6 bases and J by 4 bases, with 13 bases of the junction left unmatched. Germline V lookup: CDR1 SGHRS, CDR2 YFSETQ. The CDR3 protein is CASTEFAGGYYNEQFF. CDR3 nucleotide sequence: TGCGCCAGCACAGAATTCGCAGGGGGATATTACAATGAGCAGTTCTTC.

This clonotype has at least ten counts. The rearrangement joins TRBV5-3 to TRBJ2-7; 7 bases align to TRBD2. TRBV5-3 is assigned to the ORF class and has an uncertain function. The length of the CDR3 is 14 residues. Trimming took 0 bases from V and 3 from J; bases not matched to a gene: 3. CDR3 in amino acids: CARSLAAGSYEQYF. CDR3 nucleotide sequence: TGTGCCAGAAGCTTGGCAGCGGGAAGCTACGAGCAGTACTTC.

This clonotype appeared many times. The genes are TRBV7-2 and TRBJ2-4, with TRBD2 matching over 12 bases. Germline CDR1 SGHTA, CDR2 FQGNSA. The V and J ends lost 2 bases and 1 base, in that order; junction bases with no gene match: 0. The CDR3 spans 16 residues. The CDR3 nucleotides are TGTGCCAGCAGCTTAACTAGCGGGGGGGCCAAAAACATTCAGTACTTC. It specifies CASSLTSGGAKNIQYF.

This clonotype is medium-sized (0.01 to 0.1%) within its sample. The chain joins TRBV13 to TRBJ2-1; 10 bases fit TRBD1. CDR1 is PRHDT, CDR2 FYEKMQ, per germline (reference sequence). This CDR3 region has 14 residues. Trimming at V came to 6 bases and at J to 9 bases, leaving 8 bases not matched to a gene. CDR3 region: CASSIGQGVGEQFF. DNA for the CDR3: TGTGCCAGCAGTATAGGACAGGGGGTAGGTGAGCAGTTCTTC.

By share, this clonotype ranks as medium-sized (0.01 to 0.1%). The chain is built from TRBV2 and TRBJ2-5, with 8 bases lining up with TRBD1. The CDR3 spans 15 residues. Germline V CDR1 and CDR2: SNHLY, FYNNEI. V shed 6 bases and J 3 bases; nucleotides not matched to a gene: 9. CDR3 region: CASRAEDRVKETQYF. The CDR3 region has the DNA TGTGCCAGCAGGGCCGAGGACAGGGTTAAAGAGACCCAGTACTTC.

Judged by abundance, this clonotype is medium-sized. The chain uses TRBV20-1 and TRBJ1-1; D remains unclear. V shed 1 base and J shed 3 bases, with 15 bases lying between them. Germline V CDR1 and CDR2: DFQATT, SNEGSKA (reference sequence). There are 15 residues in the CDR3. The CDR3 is CSARVPLGGYTEAFF. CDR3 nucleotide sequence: TGCAGTGCTAGAGTACCCCTCGGTGGTTACACTGAAGCTTTCTTT.

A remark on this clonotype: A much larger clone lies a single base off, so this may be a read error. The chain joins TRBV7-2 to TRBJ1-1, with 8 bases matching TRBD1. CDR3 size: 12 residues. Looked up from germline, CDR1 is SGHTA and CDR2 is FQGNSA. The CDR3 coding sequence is TGTGGCAGCAGCTCGGACAGGGTGGAAGCTTTCTTT. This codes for CGSSSDRVEAFF.

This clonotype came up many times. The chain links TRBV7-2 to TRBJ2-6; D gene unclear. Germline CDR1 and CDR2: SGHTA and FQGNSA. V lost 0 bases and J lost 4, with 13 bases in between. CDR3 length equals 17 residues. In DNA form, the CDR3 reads TGTGCCAGCAGCTTAGCACGGAGCCCGGGCGGGGCCAACGTCCTGACTTTC. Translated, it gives CASSLARSPGGANVLTF.

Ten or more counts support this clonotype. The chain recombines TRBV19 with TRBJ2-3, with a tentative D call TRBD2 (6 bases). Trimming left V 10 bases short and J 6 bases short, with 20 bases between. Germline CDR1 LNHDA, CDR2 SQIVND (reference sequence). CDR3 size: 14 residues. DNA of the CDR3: TGTGCCACCTCCGGGCGGGGCGCCCGGGATACGCAGTATTTT. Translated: CATSGRGARDTQYF.

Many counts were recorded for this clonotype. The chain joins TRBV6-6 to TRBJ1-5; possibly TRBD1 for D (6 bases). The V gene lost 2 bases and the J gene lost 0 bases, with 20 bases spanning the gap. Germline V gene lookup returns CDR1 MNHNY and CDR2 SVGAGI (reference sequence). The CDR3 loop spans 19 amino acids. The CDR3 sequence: CASSYRSAQGRDSNQPQHF. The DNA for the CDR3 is TGTGCCAGCAGTTACCGCTCCGCACAGGGAAGAGATAGCAATCAGCCCCAGCATTTT.